This T cell receptor beta chain is from a study of human T cells and chemical hapten exposure. In the study overall: Patch tests put 0.01% DPC on the upper back, read at 6 days. Enrolled patients were predominantly female and had alopecia areata, totalis or universalis.

In TCRdb, the RACE reads were re-called with MiXCR into one record per CDR3 protein. Among about 120,000 distinct CDR3 sequences listed, about an eighth were seen once. Notes on the study in general: TCRs whose frequency exceeded 1 in 1000 remained the same following DPC sensitization.

The CDR3 consists of 13 residues. Germline lookup yields CDR1 SQVTM and CDR2 ANQGSEA. V lost 8 bases, J lost 2 bases, and 14 bases lay in between. As for this clonotype: Its antigen is as yet unknown.

Time point given: patch test 1, 2 weeks after DPC sensitization. Regarding treatment: therapeutic diphenylcyclopropenone sensitization with weekly scalp DPC. The chain recombines TRBV29-1 with TRBJ2-3; possibly TRBD1 for D (6 bases). The clonotype originates from a man aged 18 to 30 with alopecia areata. Some clones in this sample may be carry-over from other donors' samples. The sample here was whole blood, taken in connection with sensitization to the hapten diphenylcyclopropenone (DPC). In DNA, the CDR3 is TGCAGCACCGACAGGTCCCTCACAGATACGCAGTATTTT. Translation: CSTDRSLTDTQYF.